The 15 T cell receptor beta chains presented below share a single source sample, sequenced in a study of T cells after yellow fever vaccination. TCRdb used MiXCR to reprocess the 5' RACE reads, holding one entry per CDR3 protein. This table has a few hundred thousand distinct CDR3 sequences, 6.2% appearing once. This specimen consisted of PBMCs, obtained 5 days after the yellow fever booster vaccination. The receptors here all came from a man aged 25 to 40 who received the YFV17D yellow fever vaccine.

The CDR3 spells CASSSGTGDPYEQYF. CDR3 sequence (DNA): TGCGCCAGCAGCTCCGGGACAGGGGACCCCTACGAGCAGTACTTC. This chain links TRBV5-1 with TRBJ2-7; the match to TRBD1 covers 10 bases. Germline trimming cut 3 bases from V and 2 bases from J; bases unmatched to any gene: 5. Looked up from germline, CDR1 is SGHRS and CDR2 is YFSETQ. The CDR3 covers 15 residues.

The chain couples TRBV6-1 to TRBJ1-1; weak D call: TRBD1 (6 bases). This CDR3 has 14 amino acids. V gave up 6 bases and J gave up 4 bases, with 15 bases separating them. Looked up from germline, CDR1 is MNHNS and CDR2 is SASEGT. The CDR3, as DNA: TGTGCCAGCAGAAGCGCTCGGACAGTCACTGAAGCTTTCTTT. Its translation is CASRSARTVTEAFF.

The chain employs TRBV6-1 and TRBJ2-7; D remains ambiguous. V lost 4 bases, J lost 4 bases, and 11 bases lay in between. The CDR3 length is 13 residues. Per the germline V gene, CDR1 is MNHNS and CDR2 is SASEGT. CDR3 in DNA: TGTGCCAGCAGTGTAAGGTCAGGATACGAGCAGTACTTC. It translates to CASSVRSGYEQYF.

This clonotype was counted only a few times. The CDR3 region is CASRAEAAEQYF. In DNA, the CDR3 is TGTGCCAGCAGAGCGGAAGCGGCCGAGCAGTACTTC. The chain carries TRBV6-2 or TRBV6-3 and TRBJ2-7; D might be TRBD2 (5 bases). V gave up 6 bases and J gave up 6 bases, with 12 bases separating them. This CDR3 is built from 12 residues. Germline lookup yields CDR1 MNHEY and CDR2 SVGEGT.

This clonotype was counted ten times or more. The V and J genes are TRBV20-1 and TRBJ2-3; TRBD2 aligns across 12 bases. CDR1 and CDR2 from the germline V gene are DFQATT and SNEGSKA (reference sequence). V shed 6 bases and J 6 bases; nucleotides not matched to a gene: 4. There are 13 residues in the CDR3. For the CDR3, the DNA is TGCAGTGCGACTAGCGGGAGTTTGGATACGCAGTATTTT. This sequence encodes CSATSGSLDTQYF.

The chain joins TRBV19 to TRBJ2-1; unclear D gene. V dropped 5 bases and J dropped 4 bases, with 9 bases sitting between them. The CDR3 runs 13 residues. CDR1 is LNHDA and CDR2 is SQIVND in the germline V gene (reference sequence). Here the CDR3 reads CASSPRLYNEQFF. DNA for the CDR3: TGTGCCAGTAGTCCCCGCCTTTACAATGAGCAGTTCTTC.

This clonotype was counted at least ten times. The chain has TRBV6-5 and TRBJ1-1, with no clear D. Germline V CDR1 and CDR2: MNHEY, SVGAGI. V dropped 2 bases and J dropped 3 bases, with 13 bases sitting between them. The CDR3 totals 15 residues. The CDR3 DNA sequence: TGTGCCAGCAGTTACGGTCTGGGGTTGTACACTGAAGCTTTCTTT. Protein product: CASSYGLGLYTEAFF.

This clonotype was seen ten or more times. The CDR3 here is CASSYSYRGKSNSPLHF. CDR3 DNA sequence: TGTGCCAGCAGTTACTCGTACAGGGGGAAAAGTAATTCACCCCTCCACTTT. The chain carries TRBV6-5 and TRBJ1-6, with 8 bases fitting TRBD1. V was clipped by 0 bases and J by 6 bases; unmatched bases: 7. Germline V gene sequence: CDR1 MNHEY, CDR2 SVGAGI. The CDR3 totals 17 residues.

Many counts were recorded for this clonotype. The chain joins TRBV30 to TRBJ2-7; 9 nucleotides agree with TRBD2. The CDR3 extends over 16 amino acids. The V segment lost 0 bases and the J segment 3 bases; nucleotides outside the gene matches: 9. In germline, CDR1 is GTSNPN, CDR2 SVGIG (reference sequence). CDR3 bases: TGTGCCTGGAGTGTACGTGCGACTAGCGGAAACTACGAGCAGTACTTC. Amino acid sequence: CAWSVRATSGNYEQYF.

This clonotype was detected many times. The chain joins TRBV7-2 to TRBJ2-2; D may be TRBD1 (5 bases). Trimming removed 6 bases from V and 5 bases from J, with 10 bases in between. Germline V gives CDR1 SGHTA, CDR2 FQGNSA. The length of the CDR3 is 13 residues. The CDR3 region has the DNA TGTGCCAGCAGACCAGGGTCTACCGGGGAGCTGTTTTTT. This sequence encodes CASRPGSTGELFF.

This clonotype was counted only a few times. The chain employs TRBV7-3 and TRBJ2-5; D is unresolved. CDR3 length: 16 amino acids. The germline gives CDR1 SGHTA, CDR2 FQGTGA. With 3 bases removed from V and 3 bases from J, the gap between germline ends came to 17 bases. The CDR3 nucleotides are TGTGCCAGCAGCTTCCCGTTCGGTTGGGGTGAAGAGACCCAGTACTTC. It codes for CASSFPFGWGEETQYF.

This clonotype was counted only a few times. CDR3 protein: CASSYNRDGYEQYF. The CDR3 nucleotides read TGCGCCAGCAGCTACAACCGGGACGGCTACGAGCAGTACTTC. The chain couples TRBV4-3 to TRBJ2-7, with D perhaps assigned TRBD1 or TRBD2 (5 bases each). The CDR3 consists of 14 residues. The V gene's germline CDR1 is LGHNA and CDR2 YSLEER. Trimming pared 5 bases from V and 3 bases from J, leaving 14 bases between.

The chain has TRBV29-1 and TRBJ2-3; no clear D gene. Germline V gives CDR1 SQVTM, CDR2 ANQGSEA. Trimming removed 8 bases from V and 0 bases from J, with 6 bases in between. The CDR3 spans 11 residues. The CDR3 DNA reads as TGCAGCTCCAGTAGCACAGATACGCAGTATTTT. As protein: CSSSSTDTQYF.

This clonotype was observed at least ten times. This sequence joins TRBV2 and TRBJ2-3, with TRBD2 identical over 7 bases. The germline CDR1 and CDR2 sequences are SNHLY and FYNNEI. The length of the CDR3 is 15 residues. With V trimmed by 4 bases and J by 4 bases, 8 bases remained unmatched. CDR3: CASSVGAGRADTQYF. The CDR3 bases are TGTGCCAGCAGTGTCGGGGCGGGGAGGGCAGATACGCAGTATTTT.

This clonotype was detected ten times or more. The chain couples TRBV20-1 to TRBJ2-7, with D unresolved. V was shortened by 1 base and J by 4 bases, with 14 bases between the two germline ends. Germline CDR1 is DFQATT and CDR2 is SNEGSKA (reference sequence). CDR3 size: 14 residues. The CDR3: CSARGPRLDYEQYF. As DNA, the CDR3 is TGCAGTGCTAGAGGACCCCGACTGGATTACGAGCAGTACTTC.